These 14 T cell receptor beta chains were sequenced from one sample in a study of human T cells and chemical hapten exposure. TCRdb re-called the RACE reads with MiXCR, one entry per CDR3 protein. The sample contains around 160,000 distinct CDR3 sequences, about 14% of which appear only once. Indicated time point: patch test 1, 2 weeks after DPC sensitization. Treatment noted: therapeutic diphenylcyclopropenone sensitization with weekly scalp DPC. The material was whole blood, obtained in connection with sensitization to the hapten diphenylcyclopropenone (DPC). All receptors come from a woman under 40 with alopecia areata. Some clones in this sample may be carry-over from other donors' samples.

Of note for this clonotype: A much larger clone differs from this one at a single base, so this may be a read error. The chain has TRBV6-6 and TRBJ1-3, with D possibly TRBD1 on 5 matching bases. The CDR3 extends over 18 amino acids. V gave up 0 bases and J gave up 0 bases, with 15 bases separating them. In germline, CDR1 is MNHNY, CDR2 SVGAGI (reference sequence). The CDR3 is CASSYSLAGRSSGNTIYF. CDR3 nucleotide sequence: TGTGCCAGCAGTTACTCTTTGGCAGGGAGAAGCTCTGGAAACACCATATATTTT.

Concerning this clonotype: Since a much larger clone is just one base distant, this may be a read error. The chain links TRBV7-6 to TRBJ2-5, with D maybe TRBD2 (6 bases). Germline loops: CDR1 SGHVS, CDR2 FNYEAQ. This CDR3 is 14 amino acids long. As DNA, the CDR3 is TGTGCCAGCAGCTTAGCGCCGGGTCGGGAGATCCAGTACTTC. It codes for CASSLAPGREIQYF.

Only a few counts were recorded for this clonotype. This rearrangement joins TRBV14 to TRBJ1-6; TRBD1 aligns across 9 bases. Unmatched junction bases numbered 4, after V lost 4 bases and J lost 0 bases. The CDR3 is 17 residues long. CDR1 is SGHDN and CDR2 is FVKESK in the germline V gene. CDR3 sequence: CASSRDRGSSYNSPLHF. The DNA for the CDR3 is TGTGCCAGCAGCCGAGACAGGGGGAGCTCCTATAATTCACCCCTCCACTTT.

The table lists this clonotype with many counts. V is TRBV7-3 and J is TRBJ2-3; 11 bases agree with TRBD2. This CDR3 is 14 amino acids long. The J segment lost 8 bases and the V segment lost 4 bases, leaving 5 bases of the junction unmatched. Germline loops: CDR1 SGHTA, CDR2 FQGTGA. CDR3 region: CASSSGTSGGTQYF. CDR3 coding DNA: TGTGCCAGCAGCTCTGGGACTAGCGGTGGTACGCAGTATTTT.

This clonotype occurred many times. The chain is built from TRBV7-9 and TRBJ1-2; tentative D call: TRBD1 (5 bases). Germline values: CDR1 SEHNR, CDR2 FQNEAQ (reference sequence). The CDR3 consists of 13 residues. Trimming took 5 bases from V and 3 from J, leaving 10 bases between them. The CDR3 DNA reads TGTGCCAGCAGCCGGGACCGGGACTATGGCTACACCTTC. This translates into CASSRDRDYGYTF.

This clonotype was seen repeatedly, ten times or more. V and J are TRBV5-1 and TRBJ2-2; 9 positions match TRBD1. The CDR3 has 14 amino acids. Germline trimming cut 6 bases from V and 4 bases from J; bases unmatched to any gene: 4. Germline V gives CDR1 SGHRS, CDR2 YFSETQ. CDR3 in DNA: TGCGCCAGCACCTCACAGGGGGCCACCGGGGAGCTGTTTTTT. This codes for CASTSQGATGELFF.

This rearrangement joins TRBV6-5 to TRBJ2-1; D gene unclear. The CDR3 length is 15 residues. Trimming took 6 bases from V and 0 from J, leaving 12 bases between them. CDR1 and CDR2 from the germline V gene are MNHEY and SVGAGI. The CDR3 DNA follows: TGTGCCAGCAGCCGGGTACCATTCTCCTACAATGAGCAGTTCTTC. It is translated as CASSRVPFSYNEQFF.

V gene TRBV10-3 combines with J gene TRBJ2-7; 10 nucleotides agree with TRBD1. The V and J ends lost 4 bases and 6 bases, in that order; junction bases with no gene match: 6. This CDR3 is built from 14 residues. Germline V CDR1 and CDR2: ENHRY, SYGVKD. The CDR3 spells CAISARGQGTEQYF. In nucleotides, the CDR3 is TGTGCCATCAGTGCAAGGGGACAGGGGACCGAGCAGTACTTC.

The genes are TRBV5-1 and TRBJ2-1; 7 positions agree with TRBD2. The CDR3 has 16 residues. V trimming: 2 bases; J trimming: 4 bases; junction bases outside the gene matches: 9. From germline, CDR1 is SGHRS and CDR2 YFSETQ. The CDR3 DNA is TGCGCCAGCAGCTTAGAAGCGGGATTTATGTACAATGAGCAGTTCTTC. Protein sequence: CASSLEAGFMYNEQFF.

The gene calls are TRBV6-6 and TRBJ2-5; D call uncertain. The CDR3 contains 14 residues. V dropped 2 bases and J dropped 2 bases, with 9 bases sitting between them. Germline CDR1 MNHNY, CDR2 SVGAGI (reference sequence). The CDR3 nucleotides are TGTGCCAGCAGTTACCTTACGGGTCAAGAGACCCAGTACTTC. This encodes CASSYLTGQETQYF.

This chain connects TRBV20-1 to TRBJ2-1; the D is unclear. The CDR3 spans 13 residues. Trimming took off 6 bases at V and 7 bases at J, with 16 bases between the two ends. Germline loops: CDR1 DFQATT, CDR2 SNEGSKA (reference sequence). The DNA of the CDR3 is TGCAGTGCCAGAATAGCAGTGGGAAATGAGCAGTTCTTC. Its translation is CSARIAVGNEQFF.

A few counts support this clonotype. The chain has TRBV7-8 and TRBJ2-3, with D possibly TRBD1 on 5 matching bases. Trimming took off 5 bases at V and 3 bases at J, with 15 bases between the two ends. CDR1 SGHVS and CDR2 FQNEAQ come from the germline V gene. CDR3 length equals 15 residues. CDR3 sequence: CASSRVETATDTQYF. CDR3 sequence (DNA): TGTGCCAGCAGCCGGGTGGAGACAGCTACAGATACGCAGTATTTT.

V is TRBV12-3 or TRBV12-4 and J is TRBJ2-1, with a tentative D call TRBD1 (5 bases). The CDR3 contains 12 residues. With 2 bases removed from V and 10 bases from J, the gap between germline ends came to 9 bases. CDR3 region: CASSLFTGEQFF. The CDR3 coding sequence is TGTGCCAGCAGTTTATTTACAGGAGAGCAGTTCTTC.

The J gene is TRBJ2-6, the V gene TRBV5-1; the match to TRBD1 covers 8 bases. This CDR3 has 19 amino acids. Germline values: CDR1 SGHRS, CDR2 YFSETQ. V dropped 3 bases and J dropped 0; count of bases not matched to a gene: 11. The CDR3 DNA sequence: TGCGCCAGCAGCTCCCGAATGACAGGGGAAAGCTCTGGGGCCAACGTCCTGACTTTC. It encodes CASSSRMTGESSGANVLTF.